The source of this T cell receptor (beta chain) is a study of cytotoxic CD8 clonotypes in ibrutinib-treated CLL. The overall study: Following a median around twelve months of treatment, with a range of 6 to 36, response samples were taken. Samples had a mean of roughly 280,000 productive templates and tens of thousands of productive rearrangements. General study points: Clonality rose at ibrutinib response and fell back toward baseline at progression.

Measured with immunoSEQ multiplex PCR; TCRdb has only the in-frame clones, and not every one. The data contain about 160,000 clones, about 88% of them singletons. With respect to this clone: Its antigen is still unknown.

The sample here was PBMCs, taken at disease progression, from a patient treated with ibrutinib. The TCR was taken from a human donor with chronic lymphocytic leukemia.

CDR3 amino acids: CASSEWDGNQPQHF. CDR3 coding DNA: TGTGCCAGCAGTGAGTGGGACGGCAATCAGCCCCAGCATTTT. The chain carries TRBV2 and TRBJ1-5; perhaps TRBD1 as D (5 bases). The CDR3 loop spans 14 amino acids. The germline CDR1 and CDR2 sequences are SNHLY and FYNNEI. V shed 3 bases and J shed 2 bases, with 8 bases lying between them.